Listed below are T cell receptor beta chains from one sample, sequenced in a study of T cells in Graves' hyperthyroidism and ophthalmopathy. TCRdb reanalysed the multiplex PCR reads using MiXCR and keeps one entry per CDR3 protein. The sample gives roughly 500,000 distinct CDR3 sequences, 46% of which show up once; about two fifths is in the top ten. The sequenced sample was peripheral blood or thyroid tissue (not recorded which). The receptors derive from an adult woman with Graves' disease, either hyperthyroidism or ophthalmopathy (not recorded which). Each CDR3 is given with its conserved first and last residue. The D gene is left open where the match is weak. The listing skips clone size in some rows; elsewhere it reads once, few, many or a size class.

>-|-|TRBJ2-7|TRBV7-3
TGTGCCAGCAGCTTAGACGTCCTGGCCGGCAAGCAGTACTTC
CASSLDVLAGKQYF
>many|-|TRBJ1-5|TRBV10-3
TGTGCCATCTCGCGGGCTGCAAATCAGCCCCAGCATTTT
CAISRAANQPQHF
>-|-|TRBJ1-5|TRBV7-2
TGTGCCAGCAGCTTAGGTTCGAGGGTCGATCAGCCCCAGCATTTT
CASSLGSRVDQPQHF
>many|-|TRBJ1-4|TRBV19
TGTGCCAGCGCGGACAGTCTCCATGAAAAACTGTTTTTT
CASADSLHEKLFF
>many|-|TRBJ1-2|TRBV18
TGTGCCAGCTCACCGACCCAGGGACATGGCTACACCTTC
CASSPTQGHGYTF
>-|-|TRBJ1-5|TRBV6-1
TGTGCCAGCAACCTCGGAGGGTTGGATCAGCCCCAGCATTTT
CASNLGGLDQPQHF
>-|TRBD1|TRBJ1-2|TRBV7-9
TGTGCCAGCAGGGCCCCGGGACAGTTGAACTATGGCTACACCTTC
CASRAPGQLNYGYTF
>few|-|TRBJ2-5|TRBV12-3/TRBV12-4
TGTGCCAGCAGCTCCGGACAGAAAGAGACCCAGTACTTC
CASSSGQKETQYF
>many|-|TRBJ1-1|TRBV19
TGTGCCAGTAGTATACAAAAGAACACTGAAGCTTTCTTT
CASSIQKNTEAFF
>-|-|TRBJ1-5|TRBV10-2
TGCGCCAGCAGTCTAAGTGGGAGCGATCAGCCCCAGCATTTT
CASSLSGSDQPQHF
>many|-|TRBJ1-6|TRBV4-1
TGCGCCAGCAGCCGACGACAGGACTATAATTCACCCCTCCACTTT
CASSRRQDYNSPLHF
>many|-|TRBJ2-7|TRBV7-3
TGTGCCAGCAGCCCAGGGGCCAACTCCTACGAGCAGTACTTC
CASSPGANSYEQYF
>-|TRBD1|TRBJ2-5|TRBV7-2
TGTGCCAGCAGCTTGGACAGGGATGCGCGGGAGACCCAGTACTTC
CASSLDRDARETQYF
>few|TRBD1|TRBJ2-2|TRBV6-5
TGTGCCAGCAGTGAAGGGACAGGGGGCACCGGGGAGCTGTTTTTT
CASSEGTGGTGELFF
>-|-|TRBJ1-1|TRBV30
TGTGCCTGGAGTGGCATTGGGGGCTTGAACACTGAAGCTTTCTTT
CAWSGIGGLNTEAFF
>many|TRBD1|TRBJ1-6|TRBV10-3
TGTGCCATCAATGCGGGACAGACAAATTCACCCCTCCACTTT
CAINAGQTNSPLHF
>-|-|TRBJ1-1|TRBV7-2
TGTGCCAGCAGCTTAGTGTCAGGTACTATGAACACTGAAGCTTTCTTT
CASSLVSGTMNTEAFF
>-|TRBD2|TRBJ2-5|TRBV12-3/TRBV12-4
TGTGCCAGCAGCAAGACTAGCGGCGGGGAGACCCAGTACTTC
CASSKTSGGETQYF
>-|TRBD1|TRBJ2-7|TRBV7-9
TGTGCCAGCAGCCACCGGGACAGGGGAGGCTACGAGCAGTACTTC
CASSHRDRGGYEQYF
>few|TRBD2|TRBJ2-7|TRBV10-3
TGTGCCATCATTACTAGCGGACGAGAGCAGTACTTC
CAIITSGREQYF
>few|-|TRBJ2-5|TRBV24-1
TGTGCCACCAGTGATAATTTGGAGACCCAGTACTTC
CATSDNLETQYF
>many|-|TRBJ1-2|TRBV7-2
TGTGCCAGCAGCTTAGGGGCGGCCGTCGGGCAAGGATTCTATGGCTACACCTTC
CASSLGAAVGQGFYGYTF
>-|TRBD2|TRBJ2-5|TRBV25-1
TGTGCCAGCAGTGAATTTCTAGCGGGAGGAGAGACCCAGTACTTC
CASSEFLAGGETQYF
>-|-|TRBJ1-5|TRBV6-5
TGTGCCATCAGTTACAGCGACAGCAATCAGCCCCAGCATTTT
CAISYSDSNQPQHF
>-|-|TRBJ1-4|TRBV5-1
TGCGCCAGCAGCCTAAAGGGACGGAGTGAAAAACTGTTTTTT
CASSLKGRSEKLFF
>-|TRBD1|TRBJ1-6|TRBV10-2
TGCGCCAGCAGTGAGGCGACAGGGGGAAATTCACCCCTCCACTTT
CASSEATGGNSPLHF
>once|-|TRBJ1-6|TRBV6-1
TGTGCCAGCAGTGAAACAGGGTTCGGCTCACCCCTCCACTTT
CASSETGFGSPLHF
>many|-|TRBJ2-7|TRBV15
TGTGCCACCAGCAGAGATCTGGAGGGCTACGAGCAGTACTTC
CATSRDLEGYEQYF
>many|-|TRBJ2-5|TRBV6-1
TGTGCCAGCACCCAAGGGCAGACCCAGTACTTC
CASTQGQTQYF
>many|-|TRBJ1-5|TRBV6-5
TGTGCCAGCAGTTTGAAGTGGACAACTATTAGCAATCAGCCCCAGCATTTT
CASSLKWTTISNQPQHF
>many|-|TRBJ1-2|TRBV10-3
TGTGCCATCAGCGGTCAGAACTATGGCTACACCTTC
CAISGQNYGYTF
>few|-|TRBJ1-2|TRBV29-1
TGCAGCGTTTCGAACTATGGCTACACCTTC
CSVSNYGYTF
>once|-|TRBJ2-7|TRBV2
TGTGCCAGCAGTGAATCTGAAGGGCGCGAGCAGTACTTC
CASSESEGREQYF
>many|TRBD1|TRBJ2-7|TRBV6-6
TGTGCCAGCAGTTGGGACAGGGGACCCTACGAGCAGTACTTC
CASSWDRGPYEQYF
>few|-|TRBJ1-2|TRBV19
TGTGCCAGTAGTATAAGGCAGCGGACCACTAACTATGGCTACACCTTC
CASSIRQRTTNYGYTF
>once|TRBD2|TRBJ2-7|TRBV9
TGTGCCAGCAGCACGGGATGGGCTAGCGGGATTTGGGAGCAGTACTTC
CASSTGWASGIWEQYF
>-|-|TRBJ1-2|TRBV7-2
TGTGCCAGCTTGCCTCAGGGATATGGCTACACCTTC
CASLPQGYGYTF
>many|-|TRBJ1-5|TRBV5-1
TGTGCCAGCAGCCCCGGGGGCACGAGCAATCAGCCCCAGCATTTT
CASSPGGTSNQPQHF
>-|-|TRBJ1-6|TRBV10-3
TGTGCCATCAGTGAAGGGATGGGGGGACCCCTCCACTTT
CAISEGMGGPLHF
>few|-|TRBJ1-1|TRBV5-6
TGTGCCAGCAGCTTCGGGACACCTGTTGAAGCTTTCTTT
CASSFGTPVEAFF
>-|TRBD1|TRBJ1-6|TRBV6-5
TGTGCCAGCAGTGACAGGGGGCGCGATAATTCACCCCTCCACTTT
CASSDRGRDNSPLHF
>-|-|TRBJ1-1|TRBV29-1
TGCAGCGGGGGGAGATCGAACACTGAAGCTTTCTTT
CSGGRSNTEAFF
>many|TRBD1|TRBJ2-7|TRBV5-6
TGTGCCAGCAGTAAAGGGACAGGGGACTACGAGCAGTACTTC
CASSKGTGDYEQYF
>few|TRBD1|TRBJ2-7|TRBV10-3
TGTGCCTCCCGCGGGGACAGGAACTACGAGCAGTACTTC
CASRGDRNYEQYF
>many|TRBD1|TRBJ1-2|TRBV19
TGTGCCAGTAGTATGGGGACAGTGACTAACTATGGCTACACCTTC
CASSMGTVTNYGYTF
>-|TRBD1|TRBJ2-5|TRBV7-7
TGTGCCAGCAGTTACCGGGACAGGGTAGAGACCCAGTACTTC
CASSYRDRVETQYF
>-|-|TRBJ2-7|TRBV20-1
TGCAGTGCCGCCGGGACAAGAGGGTACGAGCAGTACTTC
CSAAGTRGYEQYF
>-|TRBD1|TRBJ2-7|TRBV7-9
TGTGCCAGCAGCCACCGGGACAGGGAGGTTAGCTACGAGCAGTACTTC
CASSHRDREVSYEQYF
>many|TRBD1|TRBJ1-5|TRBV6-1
TGTGCCAGCAGTGACCGTCGAGAGGGACAGGCTGGGCAGCCCCAGCATTTT
CASSDRREGQAGQPQHF
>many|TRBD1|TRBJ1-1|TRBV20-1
TGCAGTGCTAGGGGCGGGGAGGGGGCGCTCACTGAAGCTTTCTTT
CSARGGEGALTEAFF
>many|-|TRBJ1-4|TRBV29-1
TGCAGCGTTGGAACAGGAGGTGAAAAACTGTTTTTT
CSVGTGGEKLFF
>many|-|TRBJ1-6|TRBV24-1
TGTGCCACCAGTGAGTACAGGGCCCAGAACCTCCACTTT
CATSEYRAQNLHF
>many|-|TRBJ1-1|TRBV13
TGTGCCAGCAGAAAGTCTAGGGGCACTGAAGCTTTCTTT
CASRKSRGTEAFF
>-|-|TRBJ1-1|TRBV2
TGTGCCAGCAGGGACTCTGGAGTGAACACTGAAGCTTTCTTT
CASRDSGVNTEAFF
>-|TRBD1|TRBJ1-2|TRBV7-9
TGTGCCAGCAGCCCGGGACAGGGACGAGGGGTCAACGGCTACACCTTC
CASSPGQGRGVNGYTF
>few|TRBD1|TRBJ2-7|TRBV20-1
TGCAGTGCGACCGGGACAGAGGCCTACGAGCAGTACTTC
CSATGTEAYEQYF
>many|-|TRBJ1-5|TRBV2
TGTGCCAGCGTGTCCAGCTTACATCAGCCCCAGCATTTT
CASVSSLHQPQHF
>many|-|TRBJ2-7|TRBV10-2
TGCGCCAGCACCCAAGGCAGCGTGGAGTACTTC
CASTQGSVEYF